This is a list of T cell receptor beta chains from one sample in a study of human T cells and chemical hapten exposure. Each CDR3 protein is one row after TCRdb ran MiXCR on the RACE reads. The sample records approximately 400,000 distinct CDR3 sequences, 5.1% being singletons. This sample comprised whole blood, obtained in connection with sensitization to the hapten diphenylcyclopropenone (DPC). These receptors came from a woman in her forties or fifties with alopecia areata. Some clones in this sample may be carry-over from other donors' samples. Each CDR3 is given with its conserved first and last residue. D genes are given only for firm matches. The listing skips clone size in some rows; elsewhere it reads once, few, many or a size class.

j_gene: TRBJ2-1; d_gene: -; abundance: -; v_gene: TRBV6-2/TRBV6-3; CDR3aa: CASSFSTQAAHYNEQFF; CDR3nt: TGTGCCAGCAGTTTCTCGACCCAGGCGGCCCACTACAATGAGCAGTTCTTC
j_gene: TRBJ2-1; d_gene: -; abundance: many; v_gene: TRBV6-5; CDR3aa: CASKFGRGESNEQFF; CDR3nt: TGTGCCAGCAAGTTCGGGAGAGGAGAAAGCAATGAGCAGTTCTTC
j_gene: TRBJ2-3; d_gene: TRBD1; abundance: many; v_gene: TRBV10-3; CDR3aa: CAISDRDRPSTDTQYF; CDR3nt: TGTGCCATCAGTGACCGGGACAGGCCTAGCACAGATACGCAGTATTTT
j_gene: TRBJ1-1; d_gene: -; abundance: few; v_gene: TRBV2; CDR3aa: CAISVGGRNTEAFF; CDR3nt: TGTGCCATCTCAGTGGGGGGCCGGAACACTGAAGCTTTCTTT
j_gene: TRBJ2-1; d_gene: TRBD1; abundance: few; v_gene: TRBV30; CDR3aa: CAWSPGQGKNNEQFF; CDR3nt: TGTGCCTGGAGTCCGGGACAGGGGAAAAACAATGAGCAGTTCTTC
j_gene: TRBJ1-5; d_gene: -; abundance: many; v_gene: TRBV10-3; CDR3aa: CAISELMSGNQPQHF; CDR3nt: TGTGCCATCAGTGAGTTGATGTCAGGCAATCAGCCCCAGCATTTT
j_gene: TRBJ2-2; d_gene: -; abundance: many; v_gene: TRBV5-6; CDR3aa: CASSPREAGRHTGELFF; CDR3nt: TGTGCCAGCAGCCCGAGGGAGGCGGGTCGTCATACCGGGGAGCTGTTTTTT
j_gene: TRBJ1-4; d_gene: -; abundance: -; v_gene: TRBV28; CDR3aa: CAISQGRSEKLFF; CDR3nt: TGTGCCATCTCCCAGGGTAGAAGCGAAAAACTGTTTTTT
j_gene: TRBJ2-1; d_gene: TRBD2; abundance: many; v_gene: TRBV9; CDR3aa: CASSVGRGGTSRNEQFF; CDR3nt: TGTGCCAGCAGCGTAGGTCGGGGAGGGACTAGCAGGAATGAGCAGTTCTTC
j_gene: TRBJ2-3; d_gene: TRBD2; abundance: -; v_gene: TRBV20-1; CDR3aa: CSARDTSGGGRGDTQYF; CDR3nt: TGCAGTGCTAGAGATACTAGCGGGGGGGGACGTGGAGATACGCAGTATTTT
j_gene: TRBJ2-7; d_gene: -; abundance: many; v_gene: TRBV12-3/TRBV12-4; CDR3aa: CASSRVPQTYEQYF; CDR3nt: TGTGCCAGCAGCCGTGTTCCCCAGACCTACGAGCAGTACTTC
j_gene: TRBJ2-5; d_gene: TRBD2; abundance: -; v_gene: TRBV6-5; CDR3aa: CASSYSGGREETQYF; CDR3nt: TGTGCCAGCAGTTACTCTGGCGGGAGGGAAGAGACCCAGTACTTC
j_gene: TRBJ2-1; d_gene: TRBD2; abundance: many; v_gene: TRBV6-2/TRBV6-3; CDR3aa: CASSYAGVRNNEQFF; CDR3nt: TGTGCCAGCAGTTACGCGGGAGTCAGGAACAATGAGCAGTTCTTC
j_gene: TRBJ1-3; d_gene: -; abundance: many; v_gene: TRBV4-3; CDR3aa: CASSPGGAGNTIYF; CDR3nt: TGCGCCAGCAGCCCCGGTGGGGCCGGAAACACCATATATTTT
j_gene: TRBJ2-5; d_gene: -; abundance: -; v_gene: TRBV9; CDR3aa: CASSVAAGDETQYF; CDR3nt: TGTGCCAGCAGCGTAGCCGCAGGGGATGAGACCCAGTACTTC
j_gene: TRBJ2-3; d_gene: -; abundance: -; v_gene: TRBV4-1; CDR3aa: CASSQDPPGAVTDTQYF; CDR3nt: TGCGCCAGCAGCCAAGATCCCCCGGGCGCCGTCACAGATACGCAGTATTTT